The clone carrying this TCR beta chain has at least ten counts. Its antigen is not known. This library used roughly 400 ng RNA and molecular barcoded adaptors spanning alpha/delta and beta/gamma chains. TCRdb ran MiXCR on the reads and lists one entry per CDR3 protein. The sample records more than 100,000 distinct CDR3 sequences, under 15% being singletons. This sample is drawn from a study of read filtering for tumor transcriptome and immune sequencing. Study outcomes and limitations: IR-seq and RNA-seq agreed better without single-read clonotypes.

The CDR3 consists of 17 residues. V lost 5 bases and J lost 0; bases outside the gene matches: 3. Germline values: CDR1 SEHNR, CDR2 FQNEAQ (reference sequence). Sequencing used a population of CD138-negative cells sorted from bone marrow. The chain uses TRBV7-9 and TRBJ2-2; TRBD2 matches at 13 bases. This receptor was identified in a donor at least 40 years old with multiple myeloma. CDR3 nucleotides: TGTGCCAGCAGCATGGGACTAGCGGGGCCGAACACCGGGGAGCTGTTTTTT. Translated, it gives CASSMGLAGPNTGELFF.